This TCR beta chain was profiled in a study of response to subunit inactivated influenza vaccine. Points from the study as a whole: That few new T cells are recruited by each seasonal influenza vaccination was the authors' suggestion.

On this clonotype: Its target is unknown.

This CDR3 has 15 amino acids. V was trimmed by 0 bases and J by 1 base, leaving 9 bases between them. In germline, CDR1 is SGHAT, CDR2 FQNNGV. TCRdb passed the RT-PCR reads through MiXCR, listing each CDR3 protein once. The sample contains just over 300,000 distinct CDR3 sequences, approximately 20% of which appear only once. The source material was PBMCs from blood, sampled 21 months after vaccination. V gene TRBV11-2 combines with J gene TRBJ2-5; D is unresolved. The receptor's source is a man between 50 and 69 years old who received an inactivated influenza vaccine. The CDR3 protein is CASSLDGGSQETQYF. The CDR3 region has the DNA TGTGCCAGCAGCTTAGATGGCGGCAGCCAAGAGACCCAGTACTTC.